This is a list of T cell receptor beta chains from one sample in a study of T cell repertoires in cytomegalovirus infection. From the reads, TCRdb called clonotypes with MiXCR, one entry per CDR3 protein. The sample lists roughly 200,000 distinct CDR3 sequences; about a sixth were seen once. The sequenced sample consisted of CD8+ T cells from PBMCs. The source is a human donor in good health (CMV status not recorded). Some clones in this sample may be carry-over from other donors' samples. Each CDR3 is given with its conserved first and last residue. The D gene is left open where the match is weak. Clone size appears in some rows only: once, few, many, or a class for an expanded clone.

D gene	clone size	J gene	V gene	CDR3 DNA	CDR3 protein
TRBD2	few	TRBJ2-7	TRBV7-8	TGTGCCAGCAGCGTGACTAGCGGGGGGGCCGGTGAGCAGTACTTC	CASSVTSGGAGEQYF
-	few	TRBJ2-5	TRBV6-2/TRBV6-3	TGTGCCAGCGCCTGGGAGAGGGTGACCCAGTACTTC	CASAWERVTQYF
-	-	TRBJ2-1	TRBV6-5	TGTGCCAGCAGTTACTCGGGGGGCCCGAGCTACAATGAGCAGTTCTTC	CASSYSGGPSYNEQFF
-	-	TRBJ1-2	TRBV7-9	TGTGCCAGCAGCTTTCCCGGAGAAGCGTACTATGGCTACACCTTC	CASSFPGEAYYGYTF
-	few	TRBJ2-1	TRBV28	TGTGCCAGCAGTTTATGGGGTGACGAGCAGTTCTTC	CASSLWGDEQFF
TRBD1	few	TRBJ2-1	TRBV20-1	TGCAGTGCTAGAGATCCTTTTAAAACAGGGGATGAGCAGTTCTTC	CSARDPFKTGDEQFF
TRBD2	few	TRBJ2-7	TRBV7-9	TGTGCCAGCAGCCTGAGCGGGGAGAACTACGAGCAGTACTTC	CASSLSGENYEQYF
-	many	TRBJ1-5	TRBV7-2	TGTGCCAGCAGCTTAGATACAGGGCCCGGTCAGCCCCAGCATTTT	CASSLDTGPGQPQHF
TRBD1	-	TRBJ1-1	TRBV6-2/TRBV6-3	TGTGCCAGCAGTTACTCGACCTTTGGGACAGCTGTTACTGAAGCTTTCTTT	CASSYSTFGTAVTEAFF
-	-	TRBJ2-5	TRBV6-2/TRBV6-3	TGTGCCAGTCTGACAAATACCGTTCAAGAGACCCAGTACTTC	CASLTNTVQETQYF
TRBD2	-	TRBJ2-3	TRBV20-1	TGCAGTGCTAGAGATTGGGGGGGGAGCACAGATACGCAGTATTTT	CSARDWGGSTDTQYF
-	-	TRBJ2-5	TRBV11-2	TGTGCCAGCAGCTTAGGTAGTATCCGGGGTAGGGAGACCCAGTACTTC	CASSLGSIRGRETQYF
-	-	TRBJ2-5	TRBV5-6	TGTGCCAGCAGCGAGGCAGTGAAAGAGACCCAGTACTTC	CASSEAVKETQYF
TRBD1	few	TRBJ2-5	TRBV2	TGTGCCAGCAGTGAAGGACGCTCCGGGACAGGGGCCTCAAAGACCCAGTACTTC	CASSEGRSGTGASKTQYF
TRBD1	-	TRBJ2-1	TRBV15	TGTGCCACCAGCGCAGCCCGGACAGGGGTTCGGAATGAGCAGTTCTTC	CATSAARTGVRNEQFF
-	few	TRBJ2-1	TRBV28	TGTGCCAGCAGTTATTACAGGGAATCCTACAATGAGCAGTTCTTC	CASSYYRESYNEQFF
TRBD2	many	TRBJ2-1	TRBV7-2	TGTGCCAGCAGCTTAGGCCCCCCCAGCGGGGGGGCTCTGAGTGAGCAGTTCTTC	CASSLGPPSGGALSEQFF
TRBD1	-	TRBJ1-2	TRBV29-1	TGCAGCGTTGCCCGGAGGGGGGCAGGGGGGTTTCGTGACTATGGCTACACCTTC	CSVARRGAGGFRDYGYTF
-	-	TRBJ2-7	TRBV7-2	TGTGCCAGCAGCATAAACAGGGATGCCTACGAGCAGTACTTC	CASSINRDAYEQYF
TRBD1	few	TRBJ2-4	TRBV6-2/TRBV6-3	TGTGCCAGCAGAACCCACCGGGACAGCACCGCCCTAGCCAAAAACATTCAGTACTTC	CASRTHRDSTALAKNIQYF
TRBD2	-	TRBJ2-1	TRBV7-6	TGTGCCAGCAGCCTTCCTAGCGGGGGGGCGGGAGACAATGAGCAGTTCTTC	CASSLPSGGAGDNEQFF
-	-	TRBJ2-5	TRBV5-8	TGTGCCAGCAGCTCCCCCTCCGCTGGGGAAAGGAGAGAGACCCAGTACTTC	CASSSPSAGERRETQYF
-	-	TRBJ1-1	TRBV6-2/TRBV6-3	TGTGCCAGCAGTTATTTGCGGACTGAAGCTTTCTTT	CASSYLRTEAFF
-	few	TRBJ2-1	TRBV6-1	TGTGCCAGCAGTGAACGAACTGGTGGGGCATCACCCTACAATGAGCAGTTCTTC	CASSERTGGASPYNEQFF
-	once	TRBJ2-7	TRBV5-1	TGCGCCAGCAGCCGTAACGGAGAGCGCGCCTACGAGCAGTACTTC	CASSRNGERAYEQYF
TRBD2	-	TRBJ2-3	TRBV20-1	TGCAGTGCTAGGGGGTGGACTAGCGGGCGGGGAGATACGCAGTATTTT	CSARGWTSGRGDTQYF
TRBD2	-	TRBJ2-5	TRBV4-3	TGCGCCAGCAGCCAAGAGGGGAGCGGGGGGACTCAAGAGACCCAGTACTTC	CASSQEGSGGTQETQYF
-	few	TRBJ1-2	TRBV7-6	TGTGCCAGCAGCTTAGGAAAGGGCGGGGACTCCTATGGCTACACCTTC	CASSLGKGGDSYGYTF
-	-	TRBJ1-1	TRBV19	TGTGCCAGTAGTGTGTGGGGCATCAACACTGAAGCTTTCTTT	CASSVWGINTEAFF
-	-	TRBJ2-3	TRBV7-9	TGTGCCAGCAGCTTTAACCAACAGCAAGAGGGGTCACTAACAGATACGCAGTATTTT	CASSFNQQQEGSLTDTQYF
-	few	TRBJ2-1	TRBV20-1	TGCAGTGCCCTAATGACAGAGGTTAAGGTCTATGAGCAGTTCTTC	CSALMTEVKVYEQFF
TRBD2	few	TRBJ2-3	TRBV12-3/TRBV12-4	TGTGCCAGCAGTTTTTTTGTAGCGGGGGGCACAGATACGCAGTATTTT	CASSFFVAGGTDTQYF
TRBD2	few	TRBJ2-1	TRBV27	TGTGCCAGCAGTTTATCTACTAGCGGGGGGGACAACAACGGGGATGAGCAGTTCTTC	CASSLSTSGGDNNGDEQFF
-	-	TRBJ2-2	TRBV6-1	TGTGCCAGCAATATTAAGGGGGACGACACCGGGGAGCTGTTTTTT	CASNIKGDDTGELFF
-	few	TRBJ2-1	TRBV12-3/TRBV12-4	TGTGCCAGCAGTACCAGGGGACTCTACAATGAGCAGTTCTTC	CASSTRGLYNEQFF
-	-	TRBJ2-7	TRBV27	TGTGCCAGCAGTAGACGTGGGCAAAGCTCCTACGAGCAGTACTTC	CASSRRGQSSYEQYF
-	few	TRBJ1-2	TRBV29-1	TGCAGCGCCAGGGAGTCCACGGATTATGGCTACACCTTC	CSARESTDYGYTF
-	-	TRBJ1-1	TRBV28	TGTGCCAGCAGTTTCAATGGGGGGCCACCGAACACTGAAGCTTTCTTT	CASSFNGGPPNTEAFF
-	-	TRBJ2-1	TRBV15	TGTGCCACCAGCAGAGGGGTTACTAGCCGGCGCAATGAGCAGTTCTTC	CATSRGVTSRRNEQFF
TRBD1	many	TRBJ1-6	TRBV7-2	TGTGCCAGCAGCTTAAGAGGGGACAGCAATTCACCCCTCCACTTT	CASSLRGDSNSPLHF
-	-	TRBJ2-5	TRBV4-1	TGCGCCAGCAGCCCCAGGACAACCCCGGAAGAGACCCAGTACTTC	CASSPRTTPEETQYF
TRBD1	-	TRBJ2-1	TRBV7-8	TGTGCCAGCAGCTCCGGCGGGGACAGGGGATACAATGAGCAGTTCTTC	CASSSGGDRGYNEQFF
-	-	TRBJ2-1	TRBV7-6	TGTGCCAGCAGCTTCGGGGCGGCCTTACTAGGCCGCGATGAGCAGTTCTTC	CASSFGAALLGRDEQFF
TRBD2	-	TRBJ2-3	TRBV7-9	TGTGCCAGCAGCTCACCGGGACTAGCGGGGAGGGACCCTAGCACAGATACGCAGTATTTT	CASSSPGLAGRDPSTDTQYF
-	-	TRBJ2-2	TRBV7-2	TGTGCCAGCAGCTTTTTAGACGGCAGGAACACCGGGGAGCTGTTTTTT	CASSFLDGRNTGELFF
-	-	TRBJ1-1	TRBV20-1	TGCAGCCGCAGGGACGCTGAAGCTTTCTTT	CSRRDAEAFF
-	-	TRBJ2-5	TRBV11-2	TGTGCCAGCAGCCCCCGACAGGTCGGATGGCAAGAGACCCAGTACTTC	CASSPRQVGWQETQYF
-	many	TRBJ1-4	TRBV7-2	TGTGCCAGCAGCTTCAACCAGGGTACTAATGAAAAACTGTTTTTT	CASSFNQGTNEKLFF
-	-	TRBJ2-5	TRBV4-3	TGCGCCAGCAGCCAAGATGCACTGAGTGTAGAGACCCAGTACTTC	CASSQDALSVETQYF
-	-	TRBJ1-6	TRBV7-2	TGTGCCAGCAGCTCGGAGGGGGAACCTAAGAAACATTCACCCCTCCACTTT	CASSSEGEPKKHSPLHF
-	few	TRBJ2-7	TRBV7-3	TGTGCCAGCAGCTTAAGGGGCCTTGAGGCGGACCGCTCCGCCGAGCAGTACTTC	CASSLRGLEADRSAEQYF
-	few	TRBJ1-1	TRBV25-1	TGTGCCGTGGGGGTAGGGACTGAAGCTTTCTTT	CAVGVGTEAFF
-	few	TRBJ2-5	TRBV12-3/TRBV12-4	-	CASSFGAGRVF
TRBD1	few	TRBJ2-1	TRBV7-9	TGTGCCAGCAGCCACGGACAGGGGCCCGTCAATGAGCAGTTCTTC	CASSHGQGPVNEQFF